Shown below are 25 T cell receptor beta chains from a single sample sequenced in a study of T-cell reconstitution after alpha-beta-depleted transplantation in children. Preparation of the TCRbeta library involved a method that used unique molecular identifiers. TCRdb reprocessed the PCR reads with MiXCR, giving one entry per CDR3 protein. In the table there are about a million distinct CDR3 sequences, roughly 29% of which are singletons. This sample comprised PBMCs, mostly from graft donor cells, obtained 360 days after TCRalphabeta/CD19-depleted stem cell transplant. These receptors came from a boy under two years old who had a stem cell transplant for SCID, so the T cells may come from the graft donor.

This clonotype was detected a few times. The genes are TRBV9 and TRBJ2-3, with D maybe TRBD1 (5 bases). Trimming left V 3 bases short and J 2 bases short, with 13 bases between. This CDR3 contains 15 residues. Germline V lookup: CDR1 SGDLS, CDR2 YYNGEE. The CDR3 coding sequence is TGTGCCAGCAGCGCATTAGGGGCCGTCACAGATACGCAGTATTTT. It encodes CASSALGAVTDTQYF.

A few counts support this clonotype. The genes are TRBV7-6 and TRBJ2-3, with TRBD2 identical over 8 bases. Trimming at V came to 5 bases and at J to 1 base, leaving 11 bases not matched to a gene. The CDR3 is made up of 17 amino acids. Germline CDR1 is SGHVS and CDR2 is FNYEAQ. CDR3 DNA: TGTGCCAGCAGCCCTCCCGGGGGGGGAATTGGCACAGATACGCAGTATTTT. This gives the protein CASSPPGGGIGTDTQYF.

The rearrangement joins TRBV5-1 to TRBJ2-1; TRBD1 matches 8 bases. V lost 2 bases to trimming and J lost 6 bases; unmatched junction nucleotides: 4. CDR3 size: 14 residues. Looked up from germline, CDR1 is SGHRS and CDR2 is YFSETQ. CDR3 residues: CASSFGQGSNEQFF. The CDR3, as DNA: TGCGCCAGCAGCTTCGGACAGGGCAGCAATGAGCAGTTCTTC.

This clonotype was found a few times. The chain carries TRBV10-3 and TRBJ2-1; D is undetermined. The CDR3 runs to 12 residues. V was pared by 3 bases and J by 6 bases, with 6 bases between. Germline assignment: CDR1 ENHRY and CDR2 SYGVKD. The CDR3 DNA reads TGTGCCATCAGTGATTGGGCCAATGAGCAGTTCTTC. Its protein product is CAISDWANEQFF.

The chain is built from TRBV11-1 and TRBJ2-5; TRBD1 matches at 8 bases. The germline V gene has CDR1 SGHAT and CDR2 FQDESV (reference sequence). The CDR3 is 18 amino acids. The ends lost 5 bases at V and 2 bases at J; junction bases unmatched: 16. The CDR3 protein is CASSKRTGRLVGQETQYF. In DNA, the CDR3 is TGTGCCAGCAGCAAGCGGACAGGGAGGCTGGTTGGGCAAGAGACCCAGTACTTC.

The chain combines TRBV3-1 with TRBJ2-7; 13 bases are shared with TRBD2. There are 15 residues in the CDR3. Trimming removed 6 bases from V and 2 bases from J; junction bases left unmatched: 4. CDR1 and CDR2 (germline): LGHDT, YNNKEL (reference sequence). The CDR3 DNA sequence: TGTGCCAGCAGGCGGACTAGCGGGAGTACCTACGAGCAGTACTTC. Protein: CASRRTSGSTYEQYF.

The table lists this clonotype with a few counts. The chain links TRBV11-2 to TRBJ2-5; a possible D gene is TRBD1 (5 bases). The V gene's germline CDR1 is SGHAT and CDR2 FQNNGV. The germline V and J ends were trimmed by 5 bases and 5 bases, with 15 bases remaining between them. This CDR3 spans 14 amino acids. In DNA form, the CDR3 reads TGTGCCAGCAGCCCCCCCAGGGTCTCGGAGACCCAGTACTTC. This sequence encodes CASSPPRVSETQYF.

The chain couples TRBV2 to TRBJ1-2; 7 nucleotides line up with TRBD1. V shed 1 base, J shed 4 bases, and the junction held 3 bases outside the gene matches. The CDR3 spans 14 residues. The germline V gene has CDR1 SNHLY and CDR2 FYNNEI. DNA for the CDR3: TGTGCCAGCAGTGAAGAGGGGGCGTTCTATGGCTACACCTTC. Translating gives CASSEEGAFYGYTF.

The genes are TRBV20-1 and TRBJ2-5; perhaps TRBD1 as D (5 bases). In germline, CDR1 is DFQATT, CDR2 SNEGSKA (reference sequence). Trimming removed 6 bases from V and 3 bases from J, with 17 bases in between. CDR3 length: 14 amino acids. CDR3 loop: CSAPRTTWEETQYF. The CDR3 bases are TGCAGTGCCCCCCGGACAACCTGGGAAGAGACCCAGTACTTC.

Here the CDR3 DNA reads TGTGCCATCAGTGACAGGGGGGCCGGGGAGCTGTTTTTT. This encodes CAISDRGAGELFF. The V and J genes are TRBV10-3 and TRBJ2-2, with a weak D call TRBD1 (7 bases). The germline V gene encodes CDR1 ENHRY and CDR2 SYGVKD. The CDR3 sequence is 13 residues long. Trimming pared 3 bases from V and 6 bases from J, leaving 8 bases between.

This clonotype was observed a handful of times. The V gene is TRBV6-1, the J gene TRBJ1-5; D is ambiguous. CDR1 is MNHNS and CDR2 is SASEGT in the germline V gene. This CDR3 comprises 14 residues. The V and J ends lost 5 bases and 3 bases respectively, with 11 bases between them. CDR3 in amino acids: CASSPWQNNQPQHF. The CDR3 DNA reads as TGTGCCAGCAGTCCGTGGCAGAACAATCAGCCCCAGCATTTT.

V is TRBV20-1 and J is TRBJ2-5; D unclear. CDR3 length: 12 amino acids. Germline-derived CDR1 and CDR2 are DFQATT and SNEGSKA (reference sequence). Trimming stripped 3 bases from V and 3 bases from J, with 8 bases between. The CDR3 nucleotides are TGCAGTGCTAGGGCTCCTAAAGAGACCCAGTACTTC. The encoded protein is CSARAPKETQYF.

This clonotype showed up just a few times. J is TRBJ2-1 and V is TRBV25-1; 16 bases are shared with TRBD2. The CDR3 runs 21 residues. Germline CDR1 MGHDK, CDR2 SYGVNS. Unmatched junction bases numbered 17, after V lost 4 bases and J lost 5 bases. The CDR3 DNA is TGTGCCAGCAGTGTCGGGTTGGGACTAGCGGGGGGGCCTAGTAGAAACAATGAGCAGTTCTTC. Its protein product is CASSVGLGLAGGPSRNNEQFF.

J is TRBJ2-5 and V is TRBV4-1; D might be TRBD1 (6 bases). Germline CDR1 is MGHRA and CDR2 is YSYEKL. Trimming pared 5 bases from V and 0 bases from J, leaving 16 bases between. This CDR3 contains 16 residues. CDR3 amino acids: CASSSDRTKYQETQYF. DNA of the CDR3: TGCGCCAGCAGCAGCGACAGGACCAAGTACCAAGAGACCCAGTACTTC.

The chain recombines TRBV12-3 or TRBV12-4 with TRBJ1-2; D unresolved. Trimming removed 6 bases from V and 5 bases from J, with 16 bases in between. The CDR3 is 14 amino acids. CDR3 sequence (DNA): TGTGCCAGCAGACCCTGGGTCCTGGGGTATGGCTACACCTTC. This translates into CASRPWVLGYGYTF.

V and J are TRBV2 and TRBJ2-7; tentative D call: TRBD1 (6 bases). The CDR3 runs 13 residues. Germline V gives CDR1 SNHLY, CDR2 FYNNEI. V was trimmed by 8 bases and J by 6 bases, leaving 17 bases between them. This chain's CDR3 is CASHSEGGTEQYF. The CDR3 DNA is TGTGCCAGCCATTCAGAAGGGGGTACCGAGCAGTACTTC.

This clonotype came up a few times. The rearrangement uses TRBV20-1 and TRBJ2-5, with D tentatively TRBD2 (6 bases). V lost 6 bases and J lost 2, with 13 bases in between. Germline CDR1 reads DFQATT; CDR2 reads SNEGSKA (reference sequence). CDR3 length equals 13 residues. The CDR3 region is CSAAIAVQETQYF. DNA for the CDR3: TGCAGTGCGGCCATAGCGGTTCAAGAGACCCAGTACTTC.

The CDR3 loop reads CASSLAGLLFERGNLDEQYF. The DNA for the CDR3 is TGCGCCAGCAGCTTGGCTGGCTTGCTCTTCGAGCGGGGGAACTTGGACGAGCAGTACTTC. The chain employs TRBV5-1 and TRBJ2-7, with 8 bases identical to TRBD2. CDR3 size: 20 residues. CDR1 SGHRS and CDR2 YFSETQ come from the germline V gene. V lost 0 bases and J lost 5; bases outside the gene matches: 22.

The gene calls are TRBV20-1 and TRBJ2-3; 7 nucleotides line up with TRBD2. Trimming took 1 base from V and 4 from J; bases not matched to a gene: 2. Germline assignment: CDR1 DFQATT and CDR2 SNEGSKA (reference sequence). The CDR3 loop spans 13 amino acids. CDR3 region: CSARAGGPDTQYF. DNA for the CDR3: TGCAGTGCTAGAGCGGGGGGACCAGATACGCAGTATTTT.

This clonotype was detected only a few times. This chain uses TRBV7-9 with TRBJ2-5, with D perhaps matching TRBD1 or TRBD2 (6 bases each). This CDR3 is 14 amino acids long. Germline V gene data show CDR1 as SEHNR and CDR2 as FQNEAQ (reference sequence). Trimming removed 11 bases from V and 0 bases from J, with 16 bases in between. The CDR3 loop is CASSPGGHQETQYF. As DNA, the CDR3 is TGTGCCTCCTCACCCGGGGGCCACCAAGAGACCCAGTACTTC.

This clonotype turned up a few times. The V gene is TRBV7-2, the J gene TRBJ2-7; D unclear. The CDR3 extends over 13 amino acids. CDR1 and CDR2 from the germline V gene are SGHTA and FQGNSA. V was clipped by 1 base and J by 6 bases, with 10 bases between them. CDR3 in DNA: TGTGCCAGCAGCTTAGAGCCGTTGGGCGAGCAGTACTTC. It is translated as CASSLEPLGEQYF.

This clonotype was detected a few times. The rearrangement uses TRBV5-1 and TRBJ2-3; 12 nucleotides agree with TRBD2. CDR1 is SGHRS, CDR2 YFSETQ, per germline. This CDR3 contains 17 residues. The J segment lost 3 bases and the V segment lost 2 bases, leaving 7 bases of the junction unmatched. This chain's CDR3 is CASSLEIGLAGTDTQYF. The CDR3 region has the DNA TGCGCCAGCAGCTTAGAAATCGGACTAGCGGGAACAGATACGCAGTATTTT.

The chain couples TRBV4-1 to TRBJ2-2; 8 nucleotides match TRBD1. The germline CDR1 and CDR2 sequences are MGHRA and YSYEKL. Trimming cost V 1 base and J 4 bases; bases outside gene matches: 5. The CDR3 sequence is 16 residues long. The CDR3 nucleotides read TGCGCCAGCAGCCAAGCCAAAGACAGGGGCACCGGGGAGCTGTTTTTT. Protein: CASSQAKDRGTGELFF.

This clonotype has just a few counts. V usage is TRBV7-9 and J usage is TRBJ1-1, with D possibly being TRBD1 (5 bases). The V gene's germline CDR1 is SEHNR and CDR2 FQNEAQ (reference sequence). The V and J ends lost 5 bases and 4 bases respectively, with 17 bases between them. The CDR3 sequence is 15 residues long. The CDR3 reads CASSGPGLKITEAFF. DNA for the CDR3: TGTGCCAGCAGCGGGCCAGGGTTGAAGATCACTGAAGCTTTCTTT.

This clonotype was counted a few times. The J gene is TRBJ2-2, the V gene TRBV12-3 or TRBV12-4; D is possibly TRBD1 (5 bases). This CDR3 contains 15 residues. V gave up 6 bases and J gave up 4 bases, with 15 bases separating them. In nucleotides, the CDR3 is TGTGCCAGCAGGACCAGGGATGACGGCACCGGGGAGCTGTTTTTT. Amino acids: CASRTRDDGTGELFF.